Shown below are 20 T cell receptor beta chains from a single sample sequenced in a study of post-analysis software for immune sequencing data. Study-level findings and limits: Patients had higher frequencies than controls of five TRBV segments, including TRBV5-6, TRBV5-1 and TRBV20-1.

Tagging with unique molecular identifiers was a feature of the TCR beta cDNA libraries. A single record per CDR3 protein comes from TCRdb applying MiXCR to the PCR reads. The sample has about 200,000 distinct CDR3 sequences; 29% are singletons. Their antigen targets remain unknown. Sequences were obtained from blood. These receptors were collected from a girl between 2 and 17 years old with multiple sclerosis.

This clonotype came up a few times. The chain combines TRBV2 with TRBJ2-3, with 14 bases lining up with TRBD2. Germline V gene data show CDR1 as SNHLY and CDR2 as FYNNEI. CDR3 size: 15 residues. Losses at the gene ends were 6 bases for V and 1 base for J; bases not matched to a gene: 0. The CDR3 loop reads CASRGLAGGTDTQYF. CDR3 DNA sequence: TGTGCCAGCAGGGGACTAGCGGGGGGCACAGATACGCAGTATTTT. Full variable domain (outside the CDR3, taken from reference TRBV2 and TRBJ2-3): EPEVTQTPSHQVTQMGQEVILRCVPISNHLYFYWYRQILGQKVEFLVSFYNNEISEKSEIFDDQFSVERPDGSNFTLKIRSTKLEDSAMYFCASRGLAGGTDTQYFGPGTRLTVL.

The rearrangement uses TRBV5-1 and TRBJ2-7; TRBD1 is a possible D gene (5 bases). Trimming removed 3 bases from V and 6 bases from J, with 13 bases in between. Per the germline V gene, CDR1 is SGHRS and CDR2 is YFSETQ. This CDR3 spans 13 amino acids. CDR3 sequence reads: CASSYEQGGEQYF. CDR3 DNA: TGCGCCAGCAGCTACGAGCAGGGCGGCGAGCAGTACTTC.

This chain connects TRBV29-1 to TRBJ2-1; no definite D call. CDR3 length: 14 amino acids. Germline V gene data show CDR1 as SQVTM and CDR2 as ANQGSEA. Deletions cut 6 bases from V and 3 bases from J, with 15 bases between. CDR3 nucleotides: TGCAGCGTGGGCGGAGCGCCCCGCTACAATGAGCAGTTCTTC. Its protein is CSVGGAPRYNEQFF.

Many counts were recorded for this clonotype. The chain recombines TRBV6-1 with TRBJ1-2; a weak D match, TRBD1 (6 bases). The germline V gene encodes CDR1 MNHNS and CDR2 SASEGT. The V end lost 4 bases, the J end lost 7 bases, and 19 bases lay between the germline ends. The CDR3 spans 15 residues. The CDR3 sequence: CASSGGLGGAAGYTF. As DNA, the CDR3 is TGTGCCAGCAGTGGGGGTCTTGGGGGGGCTGCTGGCTACACCTTC.

This clonotype was observed many times. The CDR3 coding sequence is TGCGCCAGCAGCTTGGCGCTAGCGGGGGTCTCCTACAATGAGCAGTTCTTC. It translates to CASSLALAGVSYNEQFF. The chain has TRBV5-1 and TRBJ2-1; 10 bases are shared with TRBD2. V shed 0 bases, J shed 0 bases, and the junction held 3 bases outside the gene matches. Germline-derived CDR1 and CDR2 are SGHRS and YFSETQ. The CDR3 sequence is 17 residues long.

This clonotype has at least ten counts. CDR3 sequence (DNA): TGTGCCAGCAGTTTACGGCAGGCCTATTCACCCCTCCACTTT. Protein product: CASSLRQAYSPLHF. The V gene is TRBV12-3 or TRBV12-4, the J gene TRBJ1-6; D remains ambiguous. The CDR3 extends over 14 amino acids. The V gene lost 2 bases and the J gene lost 8 bases, with 10 bases spanning the gap.

The CDR3 sequence is CAISGQGALDTEAFF. The CDR3 DNA sequence: TGTGCCATCAGTGGACAGGGGGCGTTGGACACTGAAGCTTTCTTT. The gene calls are TRBV10-3 and TRBJ1-1; 10 nucleotides agree with TRBD1. The germline CDR1 and CDR2 sequences are ENHRY and SYGVKD. V lost 4 bases to trimming and J lost 3 bases; unmatched junction nucleotides: 5. This CDR3 is 15 amino acids long.

Concerning this clonotype itself: A much larger clone lies a single base off, so this may be a read error. V gene TRBV4-1 combines with J gene TRBJ2-1; TRBD1 matches at 7 bases. Looked up from germline, CDR1 is MGHRA and CDR2 is YSYEKL. V lost 4 bases to trimming and J lost 6 bases; unmatched junction nucleotides: 12. The CDR3 loop spans 16 amino acids. CDR3 region: CASSPMNRGLPNEQFF. In nucleotides, the CDR3 is TGCGCCAGCAGCCCTATGAACAGGGGTTTGCCCAATGAGCAGTTCTTC.

This clonotype was counted ten times or more. The CDR3 nucleotides read TGTGCCAGCAGTTTAAGGGCAGCTAGCAATCAGCCCCAGCATTTT. Translation gives CASSLRAASNQPQHF. J is TRBJ1-5 and V is TRBV12-3 or TRBV12-4; no firm D call. Trimming left V 2 bases short and J 0 bases short, with 8 bases between. The CDR3 length is 15 residues.

Concerning this clonotype itself: This may come from a read error, since a much larger clone is one base off. This rearrangement joins TRBV14 to TRBJ2-6, with D maybe TRBD1 (5 bases). Looked up from germline, CDR1 is SGHDN and CDR2 is FVKESK. This CDR3 is 19 amino acids long. CDR3 amino acids: CASSQDLAVGETGANVMTF. Here the CDR3 DNA reads TGTGCCAGCAGCCAAGATCTTGCAGTGGGCGAGACTGGGGCCAACGTCATGACTTTC.

The chain combines TRBV30 with TRBJ2-6, with D perhaps TRBD1 or TRBD2 (5 bases each). Germline V gene data show CDR1 as GTSNPN and CDR2 as SVGIG (reference sequence). V shed 0 bases and J shed 2 bases, with 17 bases lying between them. CDR3 length equals 18 residues. The chain's CDR3 is CAWSVRFRLGPGANVLTF. The CDR3, as DNA: TGTGCCTGGAGTGTGAGGTTTCGTTTGGGACCTGGGGCCAACGTCCTGACTTTC.

About this clonotype itself: With a much larger clone just one base away, this may be a read error. The CDR3 sequence is CASSSISGAGGNEQFF. In nucleotides, the CDR3 is TGTGCCAGCAGCTCTATCTCGGGGGCCGGGGGAAATGAGCAGTTCTTC. This chain joins TRBV3-1 and TRBJ2-1; D might be TRBD1 or TRBD2, each matching 6 bases. The CDR3 runs to 16 residues. Looked up from germline, CDR1 is LGHDT and CDR2 is YNNKEL (reference sequence). V lost 5 bases to trimming and J lost 7 bases, with 21 bases between them.

The table lists this clonotype with many counts. As DNA, the CDR3 is TGTGCCAGCAGCCCGGGAGGAGACTACAATGAGCAGTTCTTC. Encoded protein: CASSPGGDYNEQFF. The chain recombines TRBV12-3 or TRBV12-4 with TRBJ2-1; 7 nucleotides line up with TRBD2. The CDR3 runs 14 residues. Unmatched junction bases numbered 5, after V lost 6 bases and J lost 3 bases.

Worth noting for this clonotype: This may arise from a read error, as a much more abundant clone is one base away. The chain joins TRBV5-4 to TRBJ2-3, with 7 bases matching TRBD1. The J segment lost 5 bases and the V segment lost 4 bases, leaving 4 bases of the junction unmatched. The CDR3 runs to 13 residues. Germline V gene lookup returns CDR1 SGHNT and CDR2 YYREEE (reference sequence). The CDR3 region has the DNA TGTGCCAGCAGCACAGGGACAGAAGATACGCAGTATTTT. Its protein is CASSTGTEDTQYF.

Many counts were recorded for this clonotype. The chain recombines TRBV6-5 with TRBJ1-5; D remains ambiguous. CDR3 length equals 13 residues. In germline, CDR1 is MNHEY, CDR2 SVGAGI. V lost 3 bases and J lost 6, with 9 bases in between. DNA for the CDR3: TGTGCCAGCAGTTATGTCTCTGGTCAGCCCCAGCATTTT. Residues: CASSYVSGQPQHF.

This sequence joins TRBV19 and TRBJ1-1; 9 nucleotides match TRBD1. The CDR3 sequence is 16 residues long. V dropped 4 bases and J dropped 5; count of bases not matched to a gene: 11. Germline V gives CDR1 LNHDA, CDR2 SQIVND (reference sequence). In nucleotides, the CDR3 is TGTGCCAGTAGTAGCCGGACAGGGGTGGATCAAACTGAAGCTTTCTTT. This codes for CASSSRTGVDQTEAFF.

Worth noting for this clonotype: Relative to the germline gene, one junction end is altered; a read error may explain this. V gene TRBV24-1 combines with J gene TRBJ2-5; 8 nucleotides match TRBD1. Germline CDR1 and CDR2: KGHDR and SFDVKD. The CDR3 is 13 amino acids. The CDR3 loop is CAARQGADETQYF. The CDR3 region has the DNA TGTGCCGCCAGGCAGGGGGCAGATGAGACCCAGTACTTC.

This sequence joins TRBV7-2 and TRBJ1-5; no definite D call. This CDR3 region has 15 residues. The germline V gene encodes CDR1 SGHTA and CDR2 FQGNSA. V lost 5 bases and J lost 0, with 11 bases in between. The DNA for the CDR3 is TGTGCCAGCAGCCCGGAAACAGCTAGCAATCAGCCCCAGCATTTT. This translates into CASSPETASNQPQHF.

This chain connects TRBV5-8 to TRBJ1-5, with D possibly matching TRBD1 (6 bases). CDR1 SGHTS and CDR2 YDEGEE come from the germline V gene. This CDR3 has 15 amino acids. Between the trimmed V and J ends, which lost 4 bases and 1 base, there was a span of 12 bases. CDR3 coding DNA: TGTGCCAGCAGCGCGGGACAATCGAGCAATCAGCCCCAGCATTTT. It specifies CASSAGQSSNQPQHF.

The chain carries TRBV11-3 and TRBJ2-2; D is unresolved. The germline CDR1 and CDR2 sequences are SGHNT and YENEEA. The germline V and J ends were trimmed by 1 base and 6 bases, with 12 bases remaining between them. This CDR3 region has 15 residues. The CDR3 reads CASSLGGSLPGELFF. CDR3 nucleotides: TGTGCCAGCAGCTTAGGGGGAAGCTTGCCCGGGGAGCTGTTTTTT.